The source of this T cell receptor beta chain is a study of graft-versus-host responses after intestinal transplantation. The wider study: Transplants given to recipients were multivisceral, liver-intestinal, or isolated intestinal. Every transplant recipient was induced with anti-thymocyte globulin, then maintained on tacrolimus and steroids for approximately three years.

V was trimmed by 0 bases and J by 3 bases, leaving 3 bases between them. Germline V gives CDR1 SGHNT, CDR2 YYREEE (reference sequence). This CDR3 contains 12 residues. Of note for this clone: Its antigen is unidentified.

Points from the study as a whole: Within the allografts of patients who had graft-donor T cell macrochimerism, graft-versus-host to host-versus-graft clonal ratios were high.

TCRdb keeps only in-frame clones here, not all; method: immunoSEQ multiplex PCR. The table includes approximately 100,000 clones, about 90% detected once. Sequencing was performed on unstimulated CD4+ T cells sorted from spleen or lymph node cells, taken before intestinal transplant. The rearrangement uses TRBV5-4 and TRBJ1-1; D unclear. This receptor was taken from a human donor who received an intestinal transplant. CDR3 sequence (DNA): TGTGCCAGCAGCTTGGAGCACACTGAAGCTTTCTTT. It codes for CASSLEHTEAFF.